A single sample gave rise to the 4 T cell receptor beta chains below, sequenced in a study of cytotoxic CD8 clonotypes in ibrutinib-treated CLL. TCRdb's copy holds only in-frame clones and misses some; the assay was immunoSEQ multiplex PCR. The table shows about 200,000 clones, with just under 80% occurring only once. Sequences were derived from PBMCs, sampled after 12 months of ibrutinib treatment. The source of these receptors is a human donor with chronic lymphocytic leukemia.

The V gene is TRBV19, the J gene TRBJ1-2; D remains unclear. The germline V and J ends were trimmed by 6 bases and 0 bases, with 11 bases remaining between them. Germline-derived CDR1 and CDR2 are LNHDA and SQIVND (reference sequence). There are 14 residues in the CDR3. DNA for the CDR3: TGTGCCAGTAGCCCGACCGTATCTAACTATGGCTACACCTTC. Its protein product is CASSPTVSNYGYTF.

CDR3 nucleotide sequence: TGTGCCAGCTCACCCCAAGAGGGAGAAAGCTCCTACAATGAGCAGTTCTTC. Amino acids: CASSPQEGESSYNEQFF. This chain joins TRBV18 and TRBJ2-1; D may be TRBD2 (5 bases). Deletions cut 3 bases from V and 0 bases from J, with 15 bases between. CDR3 length equals 17 residues. CDR1 is KGHSH, CDR2 LQKENI, per germline.

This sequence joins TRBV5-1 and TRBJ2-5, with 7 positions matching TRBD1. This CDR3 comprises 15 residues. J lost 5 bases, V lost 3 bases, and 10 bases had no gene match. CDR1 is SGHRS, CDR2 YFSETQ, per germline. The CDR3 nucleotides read TGCGCCAGCAGCTGGACGACAGGGCCCCGGGAGACCCAGTACTTC. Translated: CASSWTTGPRETQYF.

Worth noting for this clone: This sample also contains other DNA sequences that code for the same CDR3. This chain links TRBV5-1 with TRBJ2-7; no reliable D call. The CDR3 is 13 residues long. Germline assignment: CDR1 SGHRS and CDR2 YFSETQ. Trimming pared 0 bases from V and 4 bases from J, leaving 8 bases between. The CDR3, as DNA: TGCGCCAGCAGCTTGGGGGCGGAGTACGAGCAGTACTTC. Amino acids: CASSLGAEYEQYF.